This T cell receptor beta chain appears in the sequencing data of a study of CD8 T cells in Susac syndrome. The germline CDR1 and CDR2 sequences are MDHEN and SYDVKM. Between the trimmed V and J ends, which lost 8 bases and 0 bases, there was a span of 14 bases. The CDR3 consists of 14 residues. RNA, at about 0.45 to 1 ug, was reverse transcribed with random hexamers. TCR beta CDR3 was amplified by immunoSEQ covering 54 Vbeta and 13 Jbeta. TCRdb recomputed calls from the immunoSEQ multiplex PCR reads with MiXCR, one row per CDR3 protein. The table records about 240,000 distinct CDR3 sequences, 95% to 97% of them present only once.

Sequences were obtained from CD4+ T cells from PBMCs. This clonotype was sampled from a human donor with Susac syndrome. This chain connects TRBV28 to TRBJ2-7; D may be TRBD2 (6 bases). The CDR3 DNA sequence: TGTGCCAGCCTCCCCTGGGGGGACTCCTACGAGCAGTACTTC. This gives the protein CASLPWGDSYEQYF.